In its sample, the clone carrying this T cell receptor (beta chain) was seen many times. The antigen is undetermined. Using its own MiXCR run on the RT-PCR reads, TCRdb lists one record per CDR3 protein. The sample lists some 640,000 distinct CDR3 sequences; approximately 15% were seen once. The data were obtained in a study of response to subunit inactivated influenza vaccine. The study, taken as a whole, reports: The authors put forward the suggestion that each seasonal influenza vaccination may bring in only a limited number of new T cells.

The sequenced sample was PBMCs from blood, obtained 14 to 15 days before vaccination. This clonotype was obtained from a man aged 50 to 59 who received an inactivated influenza vaccine.

The chain's CDR3 is CASSLDQGDNYGYTF. The CDR3 DNA reads as TGTGCCAGCAGCTTAGATCAAGGAGATAACTATGGCTACACCTTC. The chain is built from TRBV11-2 and TRBJ1-2; D uncertain. The ends were cut back, 0 bases at V and 1 base at J, with 9 bases in the middle. This CDR3 has 15 residues. Germline values: CDR1 SGHAT, CDR2 FQNNGV. The full variable domain, its missing parts supplied by reference TRBV11-2 and TRBJ1-2, is EAGVAQSPRYKIIEKRQSVAFWCNPISGHATLYWYQQILGQGPKLLIQFQNNGVVDDSQLPKDRFSAERLKGVDSTLKIQPAKLEDSAVYLCASSLDQGDNYGYTFGSGTRLTVV.